Sequencing of this T cell receptor beta chain was carried out in a study of T cell responses to AZD1222 COVID-19 vaccine. Study context: Analyses pooled second doses at about 4 or about 12 weeks. General observations from the study: Mapped onto spike, vaccine-associated CD4 TCRs spanned it and were dominant at 160-218 and 743-854.

This clone was counted ten times or more. Antigen specificity is unknown. V lost 0 bases, J lost 3 bases, and 9 bases lay in between. The germline V gene encodes CDR1 SGHKS and CDR2 YYEKEE (reference sequence). The CDR3 contains 14 residues. Data came from immunoSEQ multiplex PCR; TCRdb stores just in-frame clones and leaves some out. This sample has about 120,000 clones; 80% to 90% occur once, and the top ten carry 1.5% to 2%. Sequenced material: peripheral blood, taken on day 0 of AZD1222 vaccination. The V and J genes are TRBV5-5 and TRBJ1-2; D remains ambiguous. This TCR derives from an adult in good health. CDR3 sequence (DNA): TGTGCCAGCAGCTTGGCGCAGGCTGACTATGGCTACACCTTC. The encoded protein is CASSLAQADYGYTF.